One sample yielded the 13 T cell receptor beta chains listed below, sequenced in a study of immune evolution from preneoplasia to lung adenocarcinoma (dated by TCRdb to about 2021). Libraries were built with the immunoSEQ multiplex PCR assay. Entries here come from immuneACCESS through TCRdb and include only in-frame sequences with V and J called. Some clones fail to appear in such tables; in the studies checked, an unresolved V gene covers under half of the shortfall, and the cause of the remainder is unknown. Across this sample there are roughly 40,000 clones, with approximately 80% seen only once. Of the sample, around 4.5% is held by the ten largest clones. The sequenced sample was FFPE invasive lung adenocarcinoma tissue. According to the study, the label for this sample's cell subset or site signals: frankly invasive lung adenocarcinoma (ADC). The source of these receptors is a person aged 55 to 75 with lung adenocarcinoma.

V gene TRBV28 combines with J gene TRBJ2-2, with 8 bases aligning to TRBD2. The CDR3 runs 18 residues. The V segment lost 3 bases and the J segment 5 bases; nucleotides outside the gene matches: 14. Germline V gene data show CDR1 as MDHEN and CDR2 as SYDVKM. CDR3 loop: CASSLFSRLAGSTGELFF. In DNA form, the CDR3 reads TGTGCCAGCAGTTTGTTTTCCCGGCTAGCGGGTAGTACCGGGGAGCTGTTTTTT.

V gene TRBV6-1 combines with J gene TRBJ1-5; the match to TRBD1 covers 7 bases. The CDR3 sequence is 15 residues long. V trimming: 2 bases; J trimming: 5 bases; junction bases outside the gene matches: 6. Germline lookup yields CDR1 MNHNS and CDR2 SASEGT. This chain's CDR3 is CASSEQPGGDQPQHF. The CDR3 DNA follows: TGTGCCAGCAGTGAACAACCAGGGGGTGATCAGCCCCAGCATTTT.

The V and J genes are TRBV30 and TRBJ2-1; D is possibly TRBD1 (5 bases). The CDR3 has 13 residues. With 3 bases removed from V and 4 bases from J, the gap between germline ends came to 10 bases. In germline, CDR1 is GTSNPN, CDR2 SVGIG (reference sequence). CDR3 sequence reads: CAWRNKGYNEQFF. CDR3 in DNA: TGTGCCTGGAGAAATAAGGGGTACAATGAGCAGTTCTTC.

The V call is TRBV30, the J call TRBJ2-1, with no clear D. Germline V lookup: CDR1 GTSNPN, CDR2 SVGIG (reference sequence). This CDR3 spans 11 amino acids. The germline V and J ends were trimmed by 2 bases and 10 bases, with 9 bases remaining between them. In DNA form, the CDR3 reads TGTGCCTGGAGTAGTGGGCGGGAGCAGTTCTTC. Protein sequence: CAWSSGREQFF.

The chain joins TRBV5-4 to TRBJ2-2; 11 positions agree with TRBD2. V was clipped by 4 bases and J by 5 bases; unmatched bases: 7. The CDR3 totals 16 residues. Looked up from germline, CDR1 is SGHNT and CDR2 is YYREEE (reference sequence). The CDR3 bases are TGTGCCAGCAGCCGCCGGACTAGCGGGCTGACCGGGGAGCTGTTTTTT. This encodes CASSRRTSGLTGELFF.

The V call is TRBV6-1, the J call TRBJ1-1, with D perhaps TRBD1 (5 bases). Between the trimmed V and J ends, which lost 5 bases and 5 bases, there was a span of 12 bases. Germline assignment: CDR1 MNHNS and CDR2 SASEGT. CDR3 length: 13 amino acids. The CDR3 nucleotides are TGTGCCAGCAGTAAGACAGTTCAAACTGAAGCTTTCTTT. This gives the protein CASSKTVQTEAFF.

The chain recombines TRBV7-9 with TRBJ2-7, with D maybe TRBD1 (6 bases). This CDR3 comprises 18 residues. Germline CDR1 is SEHNR and CDR2 is FQNEAQ (reference sequence). V lost 2 bases to trimming and J lost 3 bases, with 23 bases between them. The CDR3 is CASSLPPLTGYGDYEQYF. DNA for the CDR3: TGTGCCAGCAGCTTACCCCCACTGACAGGTTACGGGGACTACGAGCAGTACTTC.

The genes are TRBV28 and TRBJ1-5; TRBD1 might be the D (5 bases). Germline V gene data show CDR1 as MDHEN and CDR2 as SYDVKM. The CDR3 covers 12 residues. Trimming took 2 bases from V and 10 from J, leaving 9 bases between them. The CDR3 bases are TGTGCCAGCAGTTTACTTCAGGGACCCCAGCATTTT. This codes for CASSLLQGPQHF.

The V call is TRBV6-6, the J call TRBJ1-5, with D possibly TRBD1 on 5 matching bases. V lost 4 bases and J 4 bases, leaving 8 bases between the germline ends. Germline V gene lookup returns CDR1 MNHNY and CDR2 SVGAGI (reference sequence). The CDR3 extends over 13 amino acids. The CDR3 region is CASSFDRNQPQHF. CDR3 sequence (DNA): TGTGCCAGCAGTTTCGACAGAAATCAGCCCCAGCATTTT.

This clone was observed a few times. The chain carries TRBV29-1 and TRBJ2-1; TRBD2 is a possible D gene (5 bases). The CDR3 spans 10 residues. With 4 bases removed from V and 13 bases from J, the gap between germline ends came to 11 bases. Germline-derived CDR1 and CDR2 are SQVTM and ANQGSEA. The CDR3 DNA is TGCAGCGTTGGAGGGAACGGCCAGTTCTTC. It is translated as CSVGGNGQFF.

The gene calls are TRBV6-5 and TRBJ2-6; the D gene is possibly TRBD1 (6 bases). CDR1 and CDR2 from the germline V gene are MNHEY and SVGAGI. V was pared by 6 bases and J by 4 bases, with 13 bases between. The CDR3 contains 15 residues. The CDR3 DNA follows: TGTGCCAGCAGCTCTACAGGGCAAGGGGCCAACGTCCTGACTTTC. Translating it yields CASSSTGQGANVLTF.

The chain has TRBV30 and TRBJ2-6; weak D call: TRBD1 (5 bases). This CDR3 is built from 16 residues. V lost 2 bases, J lost 4 bases, and 15 bases lay in between. Germline V gene lookup returns CDR1 GTSNPN and CDR2 SVGIG (reference sequence). As DNA, the CDR3 is TGTGCCTGGAGTAAGGGCAGGGTGGGGGGGGCCAACGTCCTGACTTTC. This gives the protein CAWSKGRVGGANVLTF.

This chain links TRBV9 with TRBJ2-7, with 12 bases matching TRBD2. This CDR3 is 15 amino acids long. Germline V lookup: CDR1 SGDLS, CDR2 YYNGEE. Trimming removed 0 bases from V and 3 bases from J; junction bases left unmatched: 1. The CDR3 sequence is CASSVVTSGSYEQYF. CDR3 DNA: TGTGCCAGCAGCGTAGTGACTAGCGGGAGCTACGAGCAGTACTTC. Together with reference TRBV9 and TRBJ2-7, the CDR3 gives the full variable domain: DSGVTQTPKHLITATGQRVTLRCSPRSGDLSVYWYQQSLDQGLQFLIQYYNGEERAKGNILERFSAQQFPDLHSELNLSSLELGDSALYFCASSVVTSGSYEQYFGPGTRLTVT.